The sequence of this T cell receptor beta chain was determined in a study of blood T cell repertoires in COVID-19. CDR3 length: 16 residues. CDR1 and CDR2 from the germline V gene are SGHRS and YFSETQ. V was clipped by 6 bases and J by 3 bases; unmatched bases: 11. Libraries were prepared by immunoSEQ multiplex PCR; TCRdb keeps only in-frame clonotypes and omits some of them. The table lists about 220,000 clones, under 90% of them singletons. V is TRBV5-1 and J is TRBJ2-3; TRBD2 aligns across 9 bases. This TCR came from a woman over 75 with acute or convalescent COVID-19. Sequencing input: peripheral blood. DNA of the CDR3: TGCGCCAGCAAAGCGGGGGGACCGGGCTTTACAGATACGCAGTATTTT. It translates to CASKAGGPGFTDTQYF.